These T cell receptor beta chains were read from a single sample in a study of blood T cell repertoires in COVID-19. Data came from immunoSEQ multiplex PCR; TCRdb stores just in-frame clones and leaves some out. Here the sample spans fewer than 200,000 clones, around 90% being singletons. Sequencing input: peripheral blood. These receptors all stem from a man in his 60s with acute or convalescent COVID-19. CDR3s include the opening cysteine and the closing phenylalanine or tryptophan. D genes are given only for firm matches. Clone sizes are given selectively: once, few, many, or a class where the clone is expanded.

J,V,D,size,DNA,CDR3
TRBJ2-2,TRBV6-6,TRBD1,-,TGTGCCAGCAGTCGGACAGGAACGAACACCGGGGAGCTGTTTTTT,CASSRTGTNTGELFF
TRBJ2-1,TRBV30,TRBD2,once,TGTGCCTGGAGTTGGTCTAGCGGTTACAATGAGCAGTTCTTC,CAWSWSSGYNEQFF
TRBJ1-6,TRBV10-3,-,-,TGTGCCATCAGCCCCCCCTATAGTTCACCCCTCCACTTT,CAISPPYSSPLHF
TRBJ1-5,TRBV2,-,-,TGTGCCAGCACCGTTGGTGTCCCGGAGCCCCAGCATTTT,CASTVGVPEPQHF
TRBJ1-5,TRBV5-4,-,-,TGTGCCAGCAGCTTGGGGGGCTGGAACCAGCCCCAGCATTTT,CASSLGGWNQPQHF
TRBJ1-1,TRBV5-8,TRBD1,-,TGTGCCAGCAGCCCCCGGACAGGGAGGAACACTGAAGCTTTCTTT,CASSPRTGRNTEAFF
TRBJ2-1,TRBV24-1,-,-,TGTGCCACCAGTGATCCCGGGTTAGCGGTCGCGTTCTTC,CATSDPGLAVAFF
TRBJ1-2,TRBV5-1,-,-,TGCGCCAGCAGCTTTGAACCGGGAATTAACTATGGCTACACCTTC,CASSFEPGINYGYTF
TRBJ1-1,TRBV5-1,TRBD1,-,TGCGCCAGCAGCTGGGGGACAGGCGTCACTGAAGCTTTCTTT,CASSWGTGVTEAFF
TRBJ1-5,TRBV6-5,-,-,TGTGCCAGCAGTTACTCGATTCAGGGGCCCCAGCATTTT,CASSYSIQGPQHF
TRBJ2-1,TRBV10-3,TRBD1,-,TGTGCCATCAGTGAGCCGGGACAGGGGCAGTACAATGAGCAGTTCTTC,CAISEPGQGQYNEQFF
TRBJ2-3,TRBV27,TRBD1,-,TGTGCCAGCAGTAAACTCGGGGGACAGGGCACAGATACGCAGTATTTT,CASSKLGGQGTDTQYF
TRBJ1-2,TRBV10-3,-,-,TGTGCCATCAGTCCCTCTGATGGCTACACCTTC,CAISPSDGYTF
TRBJ2-1,TRBV10-3,TRBD2,-,TGTGCCATCAGTGATCGCACTAGCGGGCAAAATGAGCAGTTCTTC,CAISDRTSGQNEQFF
TRBJ1-2,TRBV28,-,once,TGTGCCAGCATTCCGGACGGAGGGGGCTACACCTTC,CASIPDGGGYTF
TRBJ2-7,TRBV7-9,TRBD2,-,TGTGCCAGCAGCCAACCGGGACTAGCGGGGACCTACGAGCAGTACTTC,CASSQPGLAGTYEQYF
TRBJ1-1,TRBV6-5,-,-,TGTGCCAGCAGTTACAACAGGGTGACTGAAGCTTTCTTT,CASSYNRVTEAFF
TRBJ1-2,TRBV6-1,TRBD1,-,TGTGCCAGCAGTGAACCCCCCAGACCGACAGGGTTAATCTATGGCTACACCTTC,CASSEPPRPTGLIYGYTF
TRBJ2-2,TRBV19,-,-,TGTGCCAGTAGTATAGAGGCCAGGGCCTACACCGGGGAGCTGTTTTTT,CASSIEARAYTGELFF
TRBJ1-6,TRBV19,TRBD1,-,TGTGCCAGTAGAGGGACAGGGGCTCGGTCACCCCTCCACTTT,CASRGTGARSPLHF
TRBJ1-1,TRBV6-5,-,-,TGTGCCAGCAGCCGGACAGCAAACACTGAAGCTTTCTTT,CASSRTANTEAFF
TRBJ1-1,TRBV6-5,-,-,TGTGCCAGCAGCCGAGGAGGTACTGAAGCTTTCTTT,CASSRGGTEAFF
TRBJ1-5,TRBV6-2/TRBV6-3,-,-,TGTGCCAGCAGTTACTCGCGGGGGGGCAGCAATCAGCCCCAGCATTTT,CASSYSRGGSNQPQHF
TRBJ1-5,TRBV20-1,TRBD1,-,TGCAGTGCTAGTGAAGGGGGCCAGCCCCAGCATTTT,CSASEGGQPQHF
TRBJ2-7,TRBV7-2,TRBD1,-,TGTGCCAGCAGCTCAGACAGGGGGACCTACGAGCAGTACTTC,CASSSDRGTYEQYF
TRBJ2-7,TRBV7-3,TRBD2,-,TGTGCCAGCAGCTTACTAGCGGGAGGCGAGCAGTACTTC,CASSLLAGGEQYF
TRBJ2-7,TRBV9,TRBD1,-,TGTGCCAGCAGCAGACAGGGCCCCTCCTACGAGCAGTACTTC,CASSRQGPSYEQYF
TRBJ2-2,TRBV7-2,TRBD1,-,TGTGCCAGCAGCGAGAGACAGGGCATCGGGGAGCTGTTTTTT,CASSERQGIGELFF
TRBJ2-1,TRBV6-5,TRBD1,once,TGTGCCAGCAGCCGGGACAGGGGGCCTGACAATGAGCAGTTCTTC,CASSRDRGPDNEQFF
TRBJ1-4,TRBV6-5,TRBD1,-,TGTGCCAGCACGGGACAGGTGCCTGAAAAACTGTTTTTT,CASTGQVPEKLFF
TRBJ2-2,TRBV6-6,-,-,TGTGCCAGCAGTTACCCAGGGTCCGGGGAGCTGTTTTTT,CASSYPGSGELFF
TRBJ2-3,TRBV11-3,TRBD2,-,TGTGCCAGCAGCTCTCGACTAGCGGGCTTCACAGATACGCAGTATTTT,CASSSRLAGFTDTQYF
TRBJ2-7,TRBV24-1,TRBD1,once,TGTGCCACCAGTGATTCCGGGACAGGGGGTACCTACGAGCAGTACTTC,CATSDSGTGGTYEQYF
TRBJ2-2,TRBV19,-,-,TGTGCCAGTAGTACCTTGAGGGGGTATACCGGGGAGCTGTTTTTT,CASSTLRGYTGELFF
TRBJ1-2,TRBV24-1,-,-,TGTGCCACCAGTGATTTGAGTGGAGGGGTCGATATCTACACCTTC,CATSDLSGGVDIYTF
TRBJ2-7,TRBV27,TRBD2,few,TGTGCCAGCAGTTTTGGAAACCGGGGACTAGCGGGAACGGGCGAGCAGTACTTC,CASSFGNRGLAGTGEQYF
TRBJ1-1,TRBV28,-,-,TGTGCCAGCAGTTTACGGGGGGGCACTGAAGCTTTCTTT,CASSLRGGTEAFF
TRBJ1-3,TRBV4-1,-,-,TGCGCCAGCAGCCAAGAGGGCGTCCGCTCTGGAAACACCATATATTTT,CASSQEGVRSGNTIYF
TRBJ2-1,TRBV7-3,-,once,TGTGCCAGCAGCTTACTAGCGTTCAATGAGCAGTTCTTC,CASSLLAFNEQFF
TRBJ1-1,TRBV6-5,-,-,TGTGCCAGCAGCGCGGACAGCTTCACTGAAGCTTTCTTT,CASSADSFTEAFF
TRBJ1-2,TRBV28,-,-,TGTGCCAGCAAGGGGGTGAACTATGGCTACACCTTC,CASKGVNYGYTF
TRBJ2-1,TRBV18,-,-,TGTGCCAGCTTGCCGGATTTGGGCAGATACAATGAGCAGTTCTTC,CASLPDLGRYNEQFF
TRBJ2-2,TRBV7-2,TRBD1,-,TGTGCCAGCAGCTTTACAGGGGGCGCAATCACCGGGGAGCTGTTTTTT,CASSFTGGAITGELFF
TRBJ1-2,TRBV29-1,-,once,TGCAGCGTTGGCGGGGGATATGGCTACACCTTC,CSVGGGYGYTF
TRBJ2-1,TRBV5-1,-,-,TGCGCCAGCAGCCACATACAGGGATACAATGAGCAGTTCTTC,CASSHIQGYNEQFF
TRBJ1-1,TRBV5-1,TRBD1,-,TGCGCCAGCAGCTTGTCAGGGGGGAACACTGAAGCTTTCTTT,CASSLSGGNTEAFF
TRBJ1-1,TRBV12-5,-,-,TGTGCTAGTGGCCTGAGGGGGGGCACTGAAGCTTTCTTT,CASGLRGGTEAFF
TRBJ2-5,TRBV6-2/TRBV6-3,TRBD1,-,TGTGCCAGCAGTCCCGGGACAGCCCAAGAGACCCAGTACTTC,CASSPGTAQETQYF
TRBJ2-7,TRBV5-1,-,-,TGCGCCAGCAGCTTGCCAGGTAACGAGCAGTACTTC,CASSLPGNEQYF
TRBJ1-1,TRBV5-1,-,-,TGCGCCAGCAGCTCCCGAACAGGGAACACTGAAGCTTTCTTT,CASSSRTGNTEAFF
TRBJ1-5,TRBV5-5,TRBD1,-,TGTGCCAGCAGCTTTGACAGGGGCGGACAGCCCCAGCATTTT,CASSFDRGGQPQHF
TRBJ2-3,TRBV5-1,-,-,TGCGCCAGCAGCGTACTAGCCGCCCGGGACCGATACCTCACAGATACGCAGTATTTT,CASSVLAARDRYLTDTQYF
TRBJ2-3,TRBV5-1,-,-,TGCGCCAGCAGCTTGGCCCGTATAGCACCCACGTACGCAGATACGCAGTATTTT,CASSLARIAPTYADTQYF
TRBJ1-2,TRBV5-5,TRBD1,-,TGTGCCAGCAGCCTATACGACAGGGCCAACTATGGCTACACCTTC,CASSLYDRANYGYTF
TRBJ1-5,TRBV6-5,-,-,TGTGCCAGCAGTCCAGGAAGGCCCCAGCATTTT,CASSPGRPQHF